This T cell receptor beta chain was identified during a study of vaccination and CD4 T cells after COVID-19. Notes on this clonotype: Its antigen is unknown.

Sequencing of cultured CD4+ T cell DNA used the Oncomine TCR Beta short-read assay. The template was genomic DNA from cultured CD4+ T cells. Using its own MiXCR run on the PCR reads, TCRdb lists one record per CDR3 protein. Among 7,500 or so distinct CDR3 sequences listed, 73% were seen once. The germline V gene encodes CDR1 SGDLS and CDR2 YYNGEE. V was trimmed by 4 bases and J by 3 bases, leaving 13 bases between them. CDR3 size: 14 residues. As to treatment: approximately 9-day PBMC culture with coronavirus spike peptide pools or control peptides (ViraFEST assay). Peptide pools at roughly 10 ug/ml, together with 10 IU/ml IL-2, were added to cultures of approximately 2 million PBMCs per well.

This chain connects TRBV9 to TRBJ2-5, with D perhaps matching TRBD1 (6 bases). The receptor comes from a human donor who had recovered from COVID-19. Specimen: CD4+ T cells from blood, cultured in vitro. CDR3 sequence reads: CASSYRDTEETQYF. CDR3 nucleotide sequence: TGTGCCAGCAGCTACCGGGACACGGAAGAGACCCAGTACTTC.